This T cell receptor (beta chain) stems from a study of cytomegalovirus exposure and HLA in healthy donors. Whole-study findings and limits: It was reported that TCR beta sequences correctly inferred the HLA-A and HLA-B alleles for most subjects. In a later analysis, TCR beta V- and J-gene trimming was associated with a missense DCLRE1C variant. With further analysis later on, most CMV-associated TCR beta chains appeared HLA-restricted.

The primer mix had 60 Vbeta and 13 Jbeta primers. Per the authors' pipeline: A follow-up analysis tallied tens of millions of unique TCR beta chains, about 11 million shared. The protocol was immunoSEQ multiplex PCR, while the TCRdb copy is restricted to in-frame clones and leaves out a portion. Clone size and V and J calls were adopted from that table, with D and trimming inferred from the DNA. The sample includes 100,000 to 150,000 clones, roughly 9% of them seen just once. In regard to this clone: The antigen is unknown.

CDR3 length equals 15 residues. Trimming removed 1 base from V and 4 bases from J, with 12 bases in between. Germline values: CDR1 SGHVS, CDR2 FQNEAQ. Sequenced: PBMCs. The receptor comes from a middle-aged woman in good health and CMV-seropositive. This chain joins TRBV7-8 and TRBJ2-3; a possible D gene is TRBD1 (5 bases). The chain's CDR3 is CASSLGAGWADTQYF. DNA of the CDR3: TGTGCCAGCAGCTTAGGAGCAGGGTGGGCAGATACGCAGTATTTT.